The sequence of this T cell receptor (beta chain) was determined in a study of blood T cell repertoires in COVID-19. The CDR3 spans 17 residues. Germline CDR1 reads SGHNT; CDR2 reads YENEEA. Trimming cost V 5 bases and J 6 bases; bases outside gene matches: 12. This clone was detected only once. Authors' data handling: Estimation of nucleated cell counts relied on the amplification of reference gene primers. Libraries were prepared by immunoSEQ multiplex PCR; TCRdb keeps only in-frame clonotypes and omits some of them. V, J and clone size derive from that table, while D and trimming were established from the DNA sequence. The sample has about 150,000 clones, about 86% seen once; the top ten hold around 32%.

The receptor was derived from a woman aged 55-70 years with acute or convalescent COVID-19. Material: peripheral blood. The chain combines TRBV11-3 with TRBJ1-5, with 11 bases matching TRBD1. CDR3 nucleotides: TGTGCCAGCAGCCCCAACCAACCCGGGACAGGGGGTCAGCCCCAGCATTTT. It translates to CASSPNQPGTGGQPQHF.